The 24 T cell receptor beta chains presented below share a single source sample, sequenced in a study of cytomegalovirus exposure and HLA in healthy donors. Vbeta (60) and Jbeta (13) primers were used in the PCR. Clones were sequenced by immunoSEQ multiplex PCR, and TCRdb holds only the in-frame ones, with some missing. The repertoire consists of about 190,000 clones, with more than 75% occurring once and the leading ten covering 1.6%. What was sequenced was PBMCs. Receptor source: a woman between 45 and 60 years old in good health and CMV-seronegative.

This chain uses TRBV5-6 with TRBJ1-2; 12 bases fit TRBD1. The V segment lost 3 bases and the J segment 5 bases; nucleotides outside the gene matches: 8. Germline CDR1 SGHDT, CDR2 YYEEEE. The CDR3 totals 16 residues. CDR3 nucleotide sequence: TGTGCCAGCAGCTCCGGGACAGGGGGCTTGAGGTATGGCTACACCTTC. Translation: CASSSGTGGLRYGYTF.

The CDR3 is CASSRGGANNEQFF. As DNA, the CDR3 is TGTGCCAGCAGCCGGGGGGGAGCGAACAATGAGCAGTTCTTC. The V and J genes are TRBV14 and TRBJ2-1; the match to TRBD2 covers 7 bases. CDR3 length equals 14 residues. With V trimmed by 4 bases and J by 5 bases, 5 bases remained unmatched. The germline gives CDR1 SGHDN, CDR2 FVKESK.

CDR3 bases: TGTGCCAGCAGTGCTACCGGACAGGGGTGCTACGAGCAGTACTTC. Amino acids: CASSATGQGCYEQYF. The chain recombines TRBV6-5 with TRBJ2-7; 9 bases are shared with TRBD1. Germline loops: CDR1 MNHEY, CDR2 SVGAGI. The CDR3 consists of 15 residues. The V gene end was trimmed by 5 bases and the J gene end by 3 bases; junction bases not matched to a gene: 8.

The chain couples TRBV5-1 to TRBJ2-7; unclear D gene. CDR1 is SGHRS, CDR2 YFSETQ, per germline. The CDR3 contains 14 residues. The ends were cut back, 0 bases at V and 4 bases at J, with 11 bases in the middle. Here the CDR3 reads CASSLGDLPYEQYF. CDR3 coding DNA: TGCGCCAGCAGCTTGGGAGACTTACCATACGAGCAGTACTTC.

A remark on this clone: Compared with germline, one end of the junction differs, possibly owing to a read error. The CDR3 here is CASSDLSNQPQHF. In nucleotides, the CDR3 is TGCGCCTCATCAGACTTGAGCAATCAGCCCCAGCATTTT. V gene TRBV6-1 combines with J gene TRBJ1-5; no firm D call. Germline lookup yields CDR1 MNHNS and CDR2 SASEGT. CDR3 length equals 13 residues.

This clone was seen once. V and J are TRBV7-9 and TRBJ1-3; D not resolved. The V end was cut by 5 bases, the J end by 6 bases, with 8 bases between. Germline V gene data show CDR1 as SEHNR and CDR2 as FQNEAQ (reference sequence). This CDR3 is built from 12 residues. The CDR3 reads CASSPAENTIYF. DNA for the CDR3: TGTGCCAGCAGCCCAGCGGAAAACACCATATATTTT.

The gene calls are TRBV7-2 and TRBJ2-7; no reliable D call. Per the germline V gene, CDR1 is SGHTA and CDR2 is FQGNSA. The CDR3 loop spans 13 amino acids. Trimming removed 4 bases from V and 3 bases from J, with 10 bases in between. In DNA, the CDR3 is TGTGCCAGCAGCTCGAAGCCGGGCTACGAGCAGTACTTC. The encoded protein is CASSSKPGYEQYF. Using reference TRBV7-2 and TRBJ2-7 for the parts outside the CDR3, the full variable domain is GAGVSQSPSNKVTEKGKDVELRCDPISGHTALYWYRQSLGQGLEFLIYFQGNSAPDKSGLPSDRFSAERTGGSVSTLTIQRTQQEDSAVYLCASSSKPGYEQYFGPGTRLTVT.

This chain connects TRBV7-2 to TRBJ1-1; D perhaps matches TRBD1 (6 bases). The V and J ends lost 3 bases and 4 bases respectively, with 15 bases between them. This CDR3 has 15 amino acids. CDR1 SGHTA and CDR2 FQGNSA come from the germline V gene. In DNA form, the CDR3 reads TGTGCCAGCAGCTTTGGGGACATGACGGGCACTGAAGCTTTCTTT. Translating gives CASSFGDMTGTEAFF. Looking up the rest from reference TRBV7-2 and TRBJ1-1 gives the full variable domain: GAGVSQSPSNKVTEKGKDVELRCDPISGHTALYWYRQSLGQGLEFLIYFQGNSAPDKSGLPSDRFSAERTGGSVSTLTIQRTQQEDSAVYLCASSFGDMTGTEAFFGQGTRLTVV.

CDR3 in DNA: TGTGCCAGCAGCGTAGGGGGCATCGGAAAGACGCAGTATTTT. Amino acid sequence: CASSVGGIGKTQYF. The J gene is TRBJ2-3, the V gene TRBV9; a possible D gene is TRBD1 (5 bases). Germline CDR1 SGDLS, CDR2 YYNGEE. With 0 bases removed from V and 9 bases from J, the gap between germline ends came to 14 bases. The CDR3 covers 14 residues.

V and J are TRBV19 and TRBJ1-5; 7 bases align to TRBD1. Trimming at V came to 2 bases and at J to 7 bases, leaving 5 bases not matched to a gene. The V gene's germline CDR1 is LNHDA and CDR2 SQIVND (reference sequence). The CDR3 is 14 amino acids. The CDR3 DNA reads TGTGCCAGTAGTATAATTGAGGGGGCGCAGCCCCAGCATTTT. Translated: CASSIIEGAQPQHF.

The chain has TRBV6-6 and TRBJ2-7, with 8 bases fitting TRBD1. Germline V CDR1 and CDR2: MNHNY, SVGAGI (reference sequence). This CDR3 is built from 13 residues. Trimming took 8 bases from V and 6 from J; bases not matched to a gene: 9. The CDR3 region is CASEGQEGSEQYF. As DNA, the CDR3 is TGTGCCAGCGAGGGACAGGAAGGGTCCGAGCAGTACTTC.

The chain couples TRBV5-1 to TRBJ2-1, with TRBD2 matching 7 bases. The CDR3 consists of 16 residues. Germline V gene sequence: CDR1 SGHRS, CDR2 YFSETQ. Unmatched junction bases numbered 5, after V lost 0 bases and J lost 2 bases. The CDR3 here is CASSLGVAGAYNEQFF. DNA of the CDR3: TGCGCCAGCAGCTTGGGAGTAGCGGGCGCCTACAATGAGCAGTTCTTC.

This clone showed up just once. V gene TRBV5-1 combines with J gene TRBJ1-2; possibly TRBD1 for D (5 bases). The CDR3 covers 15 residues. Trimming removed 4 bases at V and 0 bases at J, with 13 bases between. Germline-derived CDR1 and CDR2 are SGHRS and YFSETQ. CDR3: CASSPIARANYGYTF. CDR3 DNA: TGCGCCAGCAGCCCGATCGCCAGGGCTAACTATGGCTACACCTTC.

The chain employs TRBV9 and TRBJ1-2; unclear D gene. V dropped 2 bases and J dropped 1 base, with 6 bases sitting between them. CDR3 length: 13 residues. Germline loops: CDR1 SGDLS, CDR2 YYNGEE. The CDR3 DNA reads TGTGCCAGCAGCGTTCGACATAACTATGGCTACACCTTC. Translating gives CASSVRHNYGYTF.

V usage is TRBV5-4 and J usage is TRBJ2-1; perhaps TRBD2 as D (5 bases). CDR3 length: 17 amino acids. Trimming took 4 bases from V and 0 from J, leaving 17 bases between them. Germline CDR1 is SGHNT and CDR2 is YYREEE (reference sequence). The CDR3 loop reads CASSLGIDGISYNEQFF. The CDR3 bases are TGTGCCAGCAGCCTGGGGATTGACGGGATCTCCTACAATGAGCAGTTCTTC.

The chain uses TRBV13 and TRBJ2-1, with 15 bases identical to TRBD2. The V and J ends lost 4 bases and 3 bases, in that order; junction bases with no gene match: 13. Germline CDR1 is PRHDT and CDR2 is FYEKMQ (reference sequence). There are 20 residues in the CDR3. CDR3 protein: CASSSYSRTSGRAGYNEQFF. For the CDR3, the DNA is TGTGCCAGCAGCTCCTATTCACGGACTAGCGGGAGGGCGGGCTACAATGAGCAGTTCTTC.

This clone was found a few times. The CDR3 bases are TGTGCCAGCAGCCAAACCTTACAGGGAAGTTATGGCTACACCTTC. It specifies CASSQTLQGSYGYTF. The chain has TRBV4-2 and TRBJ1-2; D perhaps matches TRBD1 (6 bases). Trimming cost V 2 bases and J 5 bases, with 15 bases left between them. CDR1 LGHNA and CDR2 YNFKEQ come from the germline V gene. This CDR3 is 15 amino acids long.

V gene TRBV5-5 combines with J gene TRBJ1-2, with 7 bases aligning to TRBD1. The CDR3 is 14 amino acids. The junction had 5 bases not matched to a gene; V was cut back by 0 bases and J by 6 bases. Germline V gene lookup returns CDR1 SGHKS and CDR2 YYEKEE (reference sequence). The CDR3 loop reads CASSLAQTGNGYTF. The CDR3 nucleotides are TGTGCCAGCAGCTTGGCGCAGACAGGGAATGGCTACACCTTC.

This clone was recorded a few times. The J gene is TRBJ1-1, the V gene TRBV19; 8 bases are shared with TRBD1. The germline V gene has CDR1 LNHDA and CDR2 SQIVND (reference sequence). CDR3 length: 17 amino acids. V shed 0 bases and J 5 bases; nucleotides not matched to a gene: 11. In DNA, the CDR3 is TGTGCCAGTAGTATAGATCGCATCGGGACAGGAAGGACTGAAGCTTTCTTT. It codes for CASSIDRIGTGRTEAFF.

J is TRBJ1-1 and V is TRBV27; D gene uncertain. This CDR3 has 13 residues. Germline V gene lookup returns CDR1 MNHEY and CDR2 SMNVEV (reference sequence). The V gene lost 0 bases and the J gene lost 4 bases, with 6 bases spanning the gap. As DNA, the CDR3 is TGTGCCAGCAGTTTATCGTTGGCCACTGAAGCTTTCTTT. Translating gives CASSLSLATEAFF.

This clone was seen a handful of times. The chain recombines TRBV4-3 with TRBJ1-2; 10 bases map to TRBD1. Per the germline V gene, CDR1 is LGHNA and CDR2 is YSLEER. The J segment lost 6 bases and the V segment lost 2 bases, leaving 3 bases of the junction unmatched. The CDR3 extends over 14 amino acids. CDR3 in DNA: TGCGCCAGCAGCCAATACGGGACAGGGGATGGCTACACCTTC. Its protein is CASSQYGTGDGYTF.

This clone was detected only once. This chain uses TRBV4-3 with TRBJ1-2; D unresolved. Trimming took 3 bases from V and 0 from J, leaving 14 bases between them. Germline-derived CDR1 and CDR2 are LGHNA and YSLEER. This CDR3 is built from 16 residues. The CDR3 loop reads CASSQMMTTANYGYTF. In nucleotides, the CDR3 is TGCGCCAGCAGCCAGATGATGACAACCGCTAACTATGGCTACACCTTC.

V and J are TRBV5-4 and TRBJ2-3, with 9 bases fitting TRBD1. This CDR3 has 15 residues. The ends lost 0 bases at V and 4 bases at J; junction bases unmatched: 3. Germline V CDR1 and CDR2: SGHNT, YYREEE (reference sequence). CDR3 coding DNA: TGTGCCAGCAGCTTGGAAGGGACAGGGTCAGATACGCAGTATTTT. Protein: CASSLEGTGSDTQYF.

V gene TRBV19 combines with J gene TRBJ2-5, with TRBD2 identical over 8 bases. The CDR3 is made up of 16 amino acids. V was pared by 9 bases and J by 1 base, with 13 bases of the junction left unmatched. The germline V gene encodes CDR1 LNHDA and CDR2 SQIVND (reference sequence). CDR3 region: CASRTLDGRAQETQYF. The CDR3 DNA reads as TGTGCCAGCAGAACACTTGACGGGAGGGCCCAAGAGACCCAGTACTTC.